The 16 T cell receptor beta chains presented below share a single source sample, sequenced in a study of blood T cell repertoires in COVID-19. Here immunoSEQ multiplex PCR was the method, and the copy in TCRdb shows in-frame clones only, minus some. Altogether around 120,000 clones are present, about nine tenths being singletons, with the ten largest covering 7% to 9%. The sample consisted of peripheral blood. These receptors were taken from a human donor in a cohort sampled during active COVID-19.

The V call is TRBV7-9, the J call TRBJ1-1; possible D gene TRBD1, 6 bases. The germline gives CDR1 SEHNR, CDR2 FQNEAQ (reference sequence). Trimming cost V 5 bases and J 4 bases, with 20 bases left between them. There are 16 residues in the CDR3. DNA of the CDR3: TGTGCCAGCAGCATAGTACAGGGTGTGAGGATCACTGAAGCTTTCTTT. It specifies CASSIVQGVRITEAFF. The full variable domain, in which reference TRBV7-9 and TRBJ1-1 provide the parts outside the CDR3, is DTGVSQNPRHKITKRGQNVTFRCDPISEHNRLYWYRQTLGQGPEFLTYFQNEAQLEKSRLLSDRFSAERPKGSFSTLEIQRTEQGDSAMYLCASSIVQGVRITEAFFGQGTRLTVV.

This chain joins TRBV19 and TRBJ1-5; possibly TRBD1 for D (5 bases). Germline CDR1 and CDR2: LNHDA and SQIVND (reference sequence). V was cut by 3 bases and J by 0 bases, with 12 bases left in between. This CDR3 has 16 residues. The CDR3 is CASSMGGGNSNQPQHF. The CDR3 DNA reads TGTGCCAGTAGTATGGGGGGGGGAAATAGCAATCAGCCCCAGCATTTT.

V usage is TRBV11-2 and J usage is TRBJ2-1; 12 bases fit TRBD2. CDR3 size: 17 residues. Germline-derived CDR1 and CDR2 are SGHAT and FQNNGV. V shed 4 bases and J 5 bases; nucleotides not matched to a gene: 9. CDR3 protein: CASSSWGLAGPNNEQFF. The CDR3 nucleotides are TGTGCCAGCAGCTCTTGGGGACTAGCGGGTCCTAACAATGAGCAGTTCTTC.

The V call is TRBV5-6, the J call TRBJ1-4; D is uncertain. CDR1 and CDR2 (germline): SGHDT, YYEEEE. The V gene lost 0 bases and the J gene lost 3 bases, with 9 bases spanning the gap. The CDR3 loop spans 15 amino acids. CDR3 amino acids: CASSLVGGANEKLFF. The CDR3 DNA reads TGTGCCAGCAGCTTGGTTGGCGGGGCTAATGAAAAACTGTTTTTT.

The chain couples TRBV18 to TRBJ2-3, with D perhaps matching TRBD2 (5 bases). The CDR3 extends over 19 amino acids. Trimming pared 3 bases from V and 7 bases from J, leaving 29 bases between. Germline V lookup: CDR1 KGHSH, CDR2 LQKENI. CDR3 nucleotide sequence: TGTGCCAGCTCACCCCCCCTGAGCGGACCCCCTTTGTTAGTGTATACGCAGTATTTT. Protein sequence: CASSPPLSGPPLLVYTQYF.

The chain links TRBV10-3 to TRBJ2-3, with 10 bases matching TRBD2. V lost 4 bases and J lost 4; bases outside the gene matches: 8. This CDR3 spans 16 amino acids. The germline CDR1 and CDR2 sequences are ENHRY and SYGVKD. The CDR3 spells CAISGDSSGGPDTQYF. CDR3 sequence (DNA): TGTGCCATCAGTGGCGACTCTAGCGGGGGACCAGATACGCAGTATTTT.

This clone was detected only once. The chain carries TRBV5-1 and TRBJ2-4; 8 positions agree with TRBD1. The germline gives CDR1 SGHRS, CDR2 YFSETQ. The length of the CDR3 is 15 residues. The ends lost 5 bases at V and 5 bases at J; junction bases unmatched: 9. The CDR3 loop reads CASRPRGTGQNIQYF. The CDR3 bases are TGCGCCAGCAGACCCCGCGGGACAGGCCAAAACATTCAGTACTTC. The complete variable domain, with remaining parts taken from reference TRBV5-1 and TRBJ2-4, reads KAGVTQTPRYLIKTRGQQVTLSCSPISGHRSVSWYQQTPGQGLQFLFEYFSETQRNKGNFPGRFSGRQFSNSRSEMNVSTLELGDSALYLCASRPRGTGQNIQYFGAGTRLSVL.

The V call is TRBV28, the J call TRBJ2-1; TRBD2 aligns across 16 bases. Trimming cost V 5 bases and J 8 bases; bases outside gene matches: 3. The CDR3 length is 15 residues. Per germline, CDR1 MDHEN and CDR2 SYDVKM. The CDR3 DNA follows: TGTGCCAGCAGTCCTGGGACTAGCGGGAGGGATGAGCAGTTCTTC. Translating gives CASSPGTSGRDEQFF.

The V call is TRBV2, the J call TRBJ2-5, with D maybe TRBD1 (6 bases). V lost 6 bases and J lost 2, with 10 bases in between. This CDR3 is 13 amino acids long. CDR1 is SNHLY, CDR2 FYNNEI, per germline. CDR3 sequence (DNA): TGTGCCAGCAGAGAGGGGGAACAAGAGACCCAGTACTTC. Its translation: CASREGEQETQYF.

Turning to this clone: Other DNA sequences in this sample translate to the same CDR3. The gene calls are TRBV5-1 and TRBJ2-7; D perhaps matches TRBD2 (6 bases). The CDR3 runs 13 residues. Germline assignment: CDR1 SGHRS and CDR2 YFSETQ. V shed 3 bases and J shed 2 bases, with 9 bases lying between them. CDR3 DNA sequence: TGCGCCAGCAGCTCCCGGACTACCTACGAGCAGTACTTC. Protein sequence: CASSSRTTYEQYF.

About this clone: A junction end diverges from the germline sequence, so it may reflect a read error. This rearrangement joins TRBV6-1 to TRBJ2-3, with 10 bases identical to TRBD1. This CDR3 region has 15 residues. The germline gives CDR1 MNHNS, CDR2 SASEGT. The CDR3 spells CASGDLDRGADTQYF. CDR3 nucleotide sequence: TGTGCCAGCGGTGATTTGGACAGGGGGGCAGATACGCAGTATTTT.

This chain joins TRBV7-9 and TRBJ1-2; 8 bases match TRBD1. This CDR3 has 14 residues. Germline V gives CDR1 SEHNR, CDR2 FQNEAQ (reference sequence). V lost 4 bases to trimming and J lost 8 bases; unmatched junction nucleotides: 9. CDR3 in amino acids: CASSSQGVTNGYTF. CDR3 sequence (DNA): TGTGCCAGCAGCTCACAGGGGGTCACGAACGGCTACACCTTC.

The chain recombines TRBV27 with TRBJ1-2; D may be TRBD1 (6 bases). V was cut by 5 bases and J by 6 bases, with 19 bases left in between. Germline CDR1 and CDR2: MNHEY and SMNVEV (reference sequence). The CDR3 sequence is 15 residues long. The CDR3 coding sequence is TGTGCCAGCAGTCCCCCCGACAGGCCCAGGGATGGCTACACCTTC. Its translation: CASSPPDRPRDGYTF.

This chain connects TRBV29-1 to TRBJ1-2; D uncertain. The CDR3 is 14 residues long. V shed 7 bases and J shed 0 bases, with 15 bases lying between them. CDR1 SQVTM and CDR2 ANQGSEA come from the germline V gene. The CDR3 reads CSGRTGATNYGYTF. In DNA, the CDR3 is TGCAGCGGCCGGACGGGAGCGACTAACTATGGCTACACCTTC. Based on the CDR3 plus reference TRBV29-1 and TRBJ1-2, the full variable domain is SAVISQKPSRDICQRGTSLTIQCQVDSQVTMMFWYRQQPGQSLTLIATANQGSEATYESGFVIDKFPISRPNLTFSTLTVSNMSPEDSSIYLCSGRTGATNYGYTFGSGTRLTVV.

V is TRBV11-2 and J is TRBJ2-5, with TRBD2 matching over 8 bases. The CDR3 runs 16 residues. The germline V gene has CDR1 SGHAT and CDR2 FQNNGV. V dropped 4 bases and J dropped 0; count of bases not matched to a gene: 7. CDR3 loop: CASSSPASGYQETQYF. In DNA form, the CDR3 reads TGTGCCAGCAGCTCCCCAGCTAGCGGGTACCAAGAGACCCAGTACTTC.

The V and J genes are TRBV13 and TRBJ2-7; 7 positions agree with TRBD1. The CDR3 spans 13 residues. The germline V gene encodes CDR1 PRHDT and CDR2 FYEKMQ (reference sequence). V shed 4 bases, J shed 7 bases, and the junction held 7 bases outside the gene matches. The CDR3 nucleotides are TGTGCCAGCAGCTATATACAGGGGATTGAGCAGTACTTC. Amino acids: CASSYIQGIEQYF.